This T cell receptor beta chain was sequenced in a study of response to subunit inactivated influenza vaccine. Study-level results: Authors suggested seasonal influenza vaccinations each recruit few new T cells.

From the RT-PCR reads, TCRdb called clonotypes with MiXCR, one entry per CDR3 protein. The repertoire consists of under 500,000 distinct CDR3 sequences, with 9.5% to 12% occurring once and the leading ten covering approximately 12%. Trimming took 2 bases from V and 1 from J, leaving 21 bases between them. The length of the CDR3 is 19 residues. CDR1 and CDR2 (germline): MNHEY, SVGAGI. On this clonotype: Antigen unknown.

The clonotype comes from a man aged 45-65 years who received an inactivated influenza vaccine. The V call is TRBV6-5, the J call TRBJ1-5; perhaps TRBD1 as D (6 bases). Material: PBMCs from blood, obtained about 40 days after vaccination. The CDR3: CASSYGLTGGGGSNQPQHF. CDR3 in DNA: TGTGCCAGCAGTTACGGACTCACGGGGGGCGGGGGGAGCAATCAGCCCCAGCATTTT.